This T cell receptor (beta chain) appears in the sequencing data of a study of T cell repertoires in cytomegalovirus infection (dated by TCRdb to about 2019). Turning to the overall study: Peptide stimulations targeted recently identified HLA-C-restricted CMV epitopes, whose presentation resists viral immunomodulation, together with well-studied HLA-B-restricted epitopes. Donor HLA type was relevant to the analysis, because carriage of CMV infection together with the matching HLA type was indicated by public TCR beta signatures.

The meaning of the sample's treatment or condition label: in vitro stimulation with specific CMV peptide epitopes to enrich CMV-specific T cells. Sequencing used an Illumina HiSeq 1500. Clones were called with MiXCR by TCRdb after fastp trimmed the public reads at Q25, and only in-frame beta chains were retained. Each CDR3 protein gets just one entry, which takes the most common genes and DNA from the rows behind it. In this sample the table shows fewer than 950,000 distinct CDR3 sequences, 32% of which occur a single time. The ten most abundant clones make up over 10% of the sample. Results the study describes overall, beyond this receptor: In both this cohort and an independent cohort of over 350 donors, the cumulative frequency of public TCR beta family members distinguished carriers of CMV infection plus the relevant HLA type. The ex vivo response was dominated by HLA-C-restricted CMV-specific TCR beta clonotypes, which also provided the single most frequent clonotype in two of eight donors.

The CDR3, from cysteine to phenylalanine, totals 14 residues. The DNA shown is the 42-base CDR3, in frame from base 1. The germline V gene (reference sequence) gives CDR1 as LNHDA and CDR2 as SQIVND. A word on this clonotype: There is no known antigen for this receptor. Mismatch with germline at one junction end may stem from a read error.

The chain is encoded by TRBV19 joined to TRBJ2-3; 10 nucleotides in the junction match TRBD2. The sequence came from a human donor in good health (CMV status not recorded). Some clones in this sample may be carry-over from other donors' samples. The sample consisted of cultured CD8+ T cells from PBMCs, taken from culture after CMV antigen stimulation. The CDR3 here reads CATSGTSEADTQYF. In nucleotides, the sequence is TGTGCCACTAGTGGGACTAGCGAGGCAGATACGCAGTATTTT.